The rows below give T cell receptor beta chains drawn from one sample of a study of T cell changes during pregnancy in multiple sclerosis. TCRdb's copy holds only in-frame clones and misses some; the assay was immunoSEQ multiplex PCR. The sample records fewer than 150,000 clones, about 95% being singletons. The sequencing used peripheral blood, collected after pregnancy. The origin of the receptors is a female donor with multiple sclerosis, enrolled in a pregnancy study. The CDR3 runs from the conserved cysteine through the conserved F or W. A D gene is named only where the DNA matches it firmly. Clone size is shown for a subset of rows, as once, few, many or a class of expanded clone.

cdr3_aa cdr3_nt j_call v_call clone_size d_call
CASSFSQAVSYEQYF TGTGCCAGCAGCTTTTCTCAAGCGGTCTCGTACGAGCAGTACTTC TRBJ2-7 TRBV5-6 - -
CASSIVSGIGYNEQFF TGTGCCAGTAGTATTGTTAGCGGGATTGGGTACAATGAGCAGTTCTTC TRBJ2-1 TRBV19 - TRBD2
CASSPMGKGEETQYF TGCGCCAGCAGCCCCATGGGGAAGGGAGAAGAGACCCAGTACTTC TRBJ2-5 TRBV5-1 - -
CASSLILNTEAFF TGTGCCAGCAGTTTAATCCTAAACACTGAAGCTTTCTTT TRBJ1-1 TRBV28 - -
CASSPSSEQFF TGTGCCAGCAGTCCTAGCAGTGAGCAGTTCTTC TRBJ2-1 TRBV28 - -
CASSQDRGIVTGELFF TGTGCCAGCAGCCAAGATCGGGGGATAGTGACCGGGGAGCTGTTTTTT TRBJ2-2 TRBV4-2 once -
CASSRTSGAYYEQYF TGTGCCAGCAGCAGGACTAGCGGGGCTTACTACGAGCAGTACTTC TRBJ2-7 TRBV5-6 - TRBD2
CASSLGTGEGYEQYF TGTGCCAGCAGCTTGGGGACAGGGGAAGGCTACGAGCAGTACTTC TRBJ2-7 TRBV5-6 - TRBD1
CASSLATGVYEQYF TGCGCCAGCAGCTTGGCGACAGGGGTCTACGAGCAGTACTTC TRBJ2-7 TRBV5-1 - TRBD1
CASSLAGQGFFTEAFF TGCGCCAGCAGCTTGGCCGGACAGGGTTTTTTCACTGAAGCTTTCTTT TRBJ1-1 TRBV5-1 - TRBD1
CSVVKPGQGYGYTF TGCAGCGTTGTGAAACCGGGACAGGGCTATGGCTACACCTTC TRBJ1-2 TRBV29-1 - TRBD1
CATERDSYNEQFF TGTGCCACCGAGCGAGATTCCTACAATGAGCAGTTCTTC TRBJ2-1 TRBV15 - -
CASSHPGRREQYF TGTGCCAGCAGTCATCCGGGGAGACGCGAGCAGTACTTC TRBJ2-7 TRBV27 - -
CASIRLAGFNPYEQYF TGCGCCAGCATTCGACTAGCGGGATTTAACCCCTACGAGCAGTACTTC TRBJ2-7 TRBV10-1 - TRBD2
CASSIAGVNNEQFF TGTGCCAGTAGTATAGCGGGGGTAAACAATGAGCAGTTCTTC TRBJ2-1 TRBV19 - -
CASSLGTLNTGELFF TGCGCCAGCAGCCTCGGGACACTAAACACCGGGGAGCTGTTTTTT TRBJ2-2 TRBV4-3 once -
CASIRTGDTGELFF TGTGCCAGCATTAGGACAGGGGACACCGGGGAGCTGTTTTTT TRBJ2-2 TRBV7-9 - TRBD1
CASSARSSGSNEQFF TGTGCCAGCAGCGCCCGGTCTAGCGGGAGTAATGAGCAGTTCTTC TRBJ2-1 TRBV9 - TRBD2
CASSVGLHRPGNTIYF TGCGCCAGCAGTGTGGGACTACATAGGCCTGGAAACACCATATATTTT TRBJ1-3 TRBV10-1 - -
CASTGTGVGEQYF TGTGCCAGCACGGGGACAGGGGTGGGGGAGCAGTACTTC TRBJ2-7 TRBV2 once TRBD1
CASSLGQGAHYEQYF TGTGCCAGCAGCTTAGGACAGGGAGCCCACTACGAGCAGTACTTC TRBJ2-7 TRBV7-9 - TRBD1
CASSVAGADEQYF TGTGCCAGCAGCGTGGCGGGAGCGGACGAGCAGTACTTC TRBJ2-7 TRBV9 - TRBD2
CASSLNRLEETQYF TGTGCCAGCAGCCTCAACAGGTTGGAAGAGACCCAGTACTTC TRBJ2-5 TRBV7-9 - -
CASSVGATTIYEQFF TGTGCCAGCAGCGTGGGAGCGACAACTATCTATGAGCAGTTCTTC TRBJ2-1 TRBV9 - -
CASTSWASGRTNEQYF TGTGCCAGTACTTCGTGGGCTAGCGGGAGAACCAACGAGCAGTACTTC TRBJ2-7 TRBV28 - TRBD2
CASSSGNYGYTF TGTGCCAGCAGCTCCGGGAACTATGGCTACACCTTC TRBJ1-2 TRBV28 - -
CASSTTGTGRSNQPQHF TGTGCCAGTAGTACCACCGGGACAGGTCGTAGCAATCAGCCCCAGCATTTT TRBJ1-5 TRBV19 - TRBD1
CASSSGSGANVLTF TGTGCCAGCAGTTCAGGCTCGGGGGCCAACGTCCTGACTTTC TRBJ2-6 TRBV25-1 once -
CASFGDNRYTF TGCGCCAGCTTTGGGGACAATCGCTACACCTTC TRBJ1-2 TRBV5-1 - -
CASRRLGETQYF TGTGCCAGCAGGCGCCTTGGAGAGACCCAGTACTTC TRBJ2-5 TRBV11-2 - -
CASSLGLGGNTGELFF TGTGCCAGCAGCTTAGGACTCGGGGGTAACACCGGGGAGCTGTTTTTT TRBJ2-2 TRBV7-3 - -
CASSLGGSGNTIYF TGTGCCAGCAGCTTAGGCGGCTCTGGAAACACCATATATTTT TRBJ1-3 TRBV7-2 - -
CASWTSGRTEQYF TGTGCCAGTTGGACTAGCGGGAGAACCGAGCAGTACTTC TRBJ2-7 TRBV28 - TRBD2
CASSLDSSGSNEQFF TGCGCCAGCAGCTTGGATTCTAGCGGGAGCAATGAGCAGTTCTTC TRBJ2-1 TRBV5-1 - TRBD2
CASSQVRAGVYNEQFF TGTGCCAGCAGCCAAGTTAGAGCGGGAGTGTACAATGAGCAGTTCTTC TRBJ2-1 TRBV4-2 - TRBD2
CASSLTGTRSYNEQFF TGTGCCAGCAGCCTCACCGGGACTAGATCCTACAATGAGCAGTTCTTC TRBJ2-1 TRBV7-2 - TRBD2
CATSRDWEDTEAFF TGTGCCACCAGCAGAGATTGGGAGGACACTGAAGCTTTCTTT TRBJ1-1 TRBV15 - -
CASRPPPGQGSSYEQYF TGTGCCAGCAGACCCCCCCCGGGACAGGGGTCCTCCTACGAGCAGTACTTC TRBJ2-7 TRBV7-9 once TRBD1
CASSEARTGGQMAKNIQYF TGTGCCAGCAGTGAAGCGCGAACAGGGGGGCAAATGGCCAAAAACATTCAGTACTTC TRBJ2-4 TRBV2 - TRBD1
CASSLAHTPLGGGTEAFF TGCGCCAGCAGCTTGGCGCACACCCCCTTGGGGGGTGGCACTGAAGCTTTCTTT TRBJ1-1 TRBV5-1 - -
CSVRERGPSSGGLYNEQFF TGCAGCGTTAGAGAAAGGGGTCCGTCTAGCGGAGGACTTTACAATGAGCAGTTCTTC TRBJ2-1 TRBV29-1 - TRBD2
CASSSSDRINTEAFF TGTGCCAGCAGCTCCTCCGACAGAATTAACACTGAAGCTTTCTTT TRBJ1-1 TRBV5-8 once -
CASSSPRPGKPQHF TGTGCCAGCAGTTCGCCCCGACCCGGGAAGCCCCAGCATTTT TRBJ1-5 TRBV28 - -
CASSLTGGDYEQYF TGTGCCAGCAGCCTGACAGGGGGGGACTACGAGCAGTACTTC TRBJ2-7 TRBV7-9 - TRBD1
CASSMWGRSSYEQYF TGTGCCAGCAGCATGTGGGGGCGAAGCTCCTACGAGCAGTACTTC TRBJ2-7 TRBV27 - -
CASSQAAAGGVGNEQFF TGTGCCAGCAGCCAAGCGGCAGCGGGAGGCGTTGGGAATGAGCAGTTCTTC TRBJ2-1 TRBV4-2 - TRBD2